This entry features one TCR beta chain sequence. These data are taken from a study of blood T cell repertoires in COVID-19. Across the study: The United States, Italy and Spain supplied acute and convalescent COVID-19 samples.

The CDR3 consists of 16 residues. The V and J ends lost 5 bases and 8 bases, in that order; junction bases with no gene match: 11. Germline V gene lookup returns CDR1 KGHDR and CDR2 SFDVKD. TCRdb's table, derived via immunoSEQ multiplex PCR, lists solely in-frame clones and lacks some. There are 200,000 or so clones in the sample; roughly 84% occur only once, and roughly 19% lies in the top ten. This clonotype originated in a man in his forties or fifties with COVID-19, enrolled during active disease. This chain joins TRBV24-1 and TRBJ2-1; 10 bases align to TRBD2. The sample comprised peripheral blood. For the CDR3, the DNA is TGTGCCACCAGTGGGGGGGCTAGCGGGAGATTTGATGAGCAGTTCTTC. Its translation is CATSGGASGRFDEQFF.